This T cell receptor beta chain was found in a study of T-cell reconstitution after alpha-beta-depleted transplantation in children. Germline V CDR1 and CDR2: LGHDT, YNNKEL (reference sequence). The ends lost 4 bases at V and 4 bases at J; junction bases unmatched: 8. This CDR3 is 15 amino acids long. A library of TCRbeta sequences, prepared with unique molecular identifiers, was generated. TCRdb reprocessed the PCR reads via MiXCR and lists one record per CDR3 protein. The data contain about 610,000 distinct CDR3 sequences, approximately 10% of them seen just once; the ten biggest clones take up around 4%.

Material: PBMCs from the stem cell graft donor, obtained from the stem cell graft. This TCR was recovered from a human donor who donated a stem cell graft to a child with acute myeloid leukemia. The chain employs TRBV3-1 and TRBJ2-3; 7 nucleotides align to TRBD2. In DNA, the CDR3 is TGTGCCAGCAGCCTTGGACTAGTTGATTCAGATACGCAGTATTTT. Residues: CASSLGLVDSDTQYF.